This TCR beta chain comes out of a study of blood T cell repertoires in COVID-19. Study context: Whether acute or convalescent, the COVID-19 samples came from the United States, Italy and Spain. The analysed material was cDNA or gDNA that came from T cells, B-cell-depleted T cells, or PBMCs.

The CDR3 consists of 14 residues. How the authors handled the data: Amplification of reference gene primers was used by the study to estimate nucleated cell counts. Repertoires were generated with immunoSEQ multiplex PCR, while TCRdb's copy carries only in-frame clones and drops some. V and J calls and clone size come straight from that table; D and trimming were deduced from the DNA. Of approximately 68,000 clones listed, around nine tenths are singletons. What was sequenced was peripheral blood. The clonotype was recovered from a woman aged 60 to 75 with acute or convalescent COVID-19. The chain uses TRBV21-1 and TRBJ2-1; the table's D call TRBD2 went unverified against the DNA. TRBV21-1 is designated a pseudogene. The CDR3 loop is CASSKGLGNNEQFF. Written as DNA, the CDR3 is TGTGCCAGCAGTAAGGGACTAGGGAACAATGAGCAGTTCTTC.